The 23 T cell receptor beta chains presented below share a single source sample, sequenced in a study of Ad26.COV2.S vaccination and SARS-CoV-2 variants. Repertoires were generated with immunoSEQ multiplex PCR, while TCRdb's copy carries only in-frame clones and drops some. The sample has about 350,000 clones, about 91% seen once. Source: peripheral blood, taken after recovery from COVID-19. The receptors here all came from a human donor who had recovered from COVID-19.

V gene TRBV2 combines with J gene TRBJ1-6; D is unclear. Germline CDR1 is SNHLY and CDR2 is FYNNEI. CDR3 length: 15 residues. Trimming took 7 bases from V and 2 from J, leaving 12 bases between them. The CDR3 reads CASTLYSPYNSPLHF. The CDR3 bases are TGTGCCAGCACTCTATACTCTCCCTATAATTCACCCCTCCACTTT. The entire variable domain, with the rest obtained from reference TRBV2 and TRBJ1-6, is as follows: EPEVTQTPSHQVTQMGQEVILRCVPISNHLYFYWYRQILGQKVEFLVSFYNNEISEKSEIFDDQFSVERPDGSNFTLKIRSTKLEDSAMYFCASTLYSPYNSPLHFGNGTRLTVT.

The sample holds one count of this clone. This chain joins TRBV19 and TRBJ1-4, with D uncertain. Germline CDR1 LNHDA, CDR2 SQIVND (reference sequence). This CDR3 contains 14 residues. Trimming took off 6 bases at V and 4 bases at J, with 12 bases between the two ends. The CDR3 region is CASSPLSINEKLFF. The DNA of the CDR3 is TGTGCCAGTAGCCCGTTGTCTATTAATGAAAAACTGTTTTTT. Looking up the rest from reference TRBV19 and TRBJ1-4 gives the full variable domain: DGGITQSPKYLFRKEGQNVTLSCEQNLNHDAMYWYRQDPGQGLRLIYYSQIVNDFQKGDIAEGYSVSREKKESFPLTVTSAQKNPTAFYLCASSPLSINEKLFFGSGTQLSVL.

The chain joins TRBV5-6 to TRBJ1-5; D is possibly TRBD1 (6 bases). V lost 4 bases and J 6 bases, leaving 14 bases between the germline ends. Germline loops: CDR1 SGHDT, CDR2 YYEEEE. This CDR3 comprises 14 residues. The CDR3 DNA reads TGTGCCAGCAGCCGAGACAGGATTGGTCAGCCCCAGCATTTT. The encoded protein is CASSRDRIGQPQHF.

V and J are TRBV19 and TRBJ1-4; 10 bases line up with TRBD1. This CDR3 region has 15 residues. V was pared by 6 bases and J by 3 bases, with 4 bases of the junction left unmatched. Per the germline V gene, CDR1 is LNHDA and CDR2 is SQIVND (reference sequence). The CDR3 DNA follows: TGTGCCAGTAGGGGACAGGGGAGGTCTAATGAAAAACTGTTTTTT. Translating it yields CASRGQGRSNEKLFF. Drawing the rest from reference TRBV19 and TRBJ1-4, the complete variable domain is DGGITQSPKYLFRKEGQNVTLSCEQNLNHDAMYWYRQDPGQGLRLIYYSQIVNDFQKGDIAEGYSVSREKKESFPLTVTSAQKNPTAFYLCASRGQGRSNEKLFFGSGTQLSVL.

The chain carries TRBV11-3 and TRBJ2-7; 9 bases fit TRBD1. Germline V gives CDR1 SGHNT, CDR2 YENEEA. V shed 2 bases, J shed 3 bases, and the junction held 5 bases outside the gene matches. The CDR3 is 15 amino acids. CDR3 sequence (DNA): TGTGCCAGCAGCTTAAGAGGGGACAGGGTCTACGAGCAGTACTTC. This encodes CASSLRGDRVYEQYF.

CDR3 sequence (DNA): TGCGCCAGCAGCTTCACGGGCTCCGACACCGGGGAGCTGTTTTTT. This gives the protein CASSFTGSDTGELFF. The rearrangement uses TRBV5-1 and TRBJ2-2; D is unresolved. Trimming pared 2 bases from V and 3 bases from J, leaving 11 bases between. CDR3 length: 15 amino acids. Germline CDR1 and CDR2: SGHRS and YFSETQ.

V is TRBV18 and J is TRBJ1-1; D not resolved. The germline V gene has CDR1 KGHSH and CDR2 LQKENI. Trimming left V 3 bases short and J 7 bases short, with 21 bases between. The CDR3 sequence is 16 residues long. This chain's CDR3 is CASSPRTDELRNEAFF. In DNA form, the CDR3 reads TGTGCCAGCTCACCTCGAACGGATGAACTTCGCAATGAAGCTTTCTTT.

The chain links TRBV7-9 to TRBJ1-2; the D gene is possibly TRBD1 (5 bases). The CDR3 runs 12 residues. The germline CDR1 and CDR2 sequences are SEHNR and FQNEAQ (reference sequence). V lost 1 base, J lost 10 bases, and 10 bases lay in between. In nucleotides, the CDR3 is TGTGCCAGCAGCTTAGTTCAAGGGGACTACACCTTC. Translated, it gives CASSLVQGDYTF. The complete variable domain, with remaining parts taken from reference TRBV7-9 and TRBJ1-2, reads DTGVSQNPRHKITKRGQNVTFRCDPISEHNRLYWYRQTLGQGPEFLTYFQNEAQLEKSRLLSDRFSAERPKGSFSTLEIQRTEQGDSAMYLCASSLVQGDYTFGSGTRLTVV.

This clone occurred a few times. This sequence joins TRBV12-3 or TRBV12-4 and TRBJ1-1; no clear D gene. The CDR3 runs to 13 residues. The ends were cut back, 1 base at V and 3 bases at J, with 6 bases in the middle. CDR3 nucleotide sequence: TGTGCCAGCAGTTTAGATTTTCACACTGAAGCTTTCTTT. This sequence encodes CASSLDFHTEAFF.

The chain employs TRBV24-1 and TRBJ2-1; 9 nucleotides agree with TRBD1. The CDR3 is 16 residues long. Germline CDR1 is KGHDR and CDR2 is SFDVKD. V dropped 3 bases and J dropped 6; count of bases not matched to a gene: 8. The CDR3 region has the DNA TGTGCCACCAGTGATCCAACCGGGACAGGGACCAATGAGCAGTTCTTC. Translating gives CATSDPTGTGTNEQFF.

As for this clone: Other nucleotide sequences in the sample specify the same CDR3. V usage is TRBV12-3 or TRBV12-4 and J usage is TRBJ1-1; no definite D call. The CDR3 is 11 residues long. Trimming cost V 1 base and J 8 bases, with 5 bases left between them. The CDR3 DNA is TGTGCCAGCAGTTTAGGAACAGAAGCTTTCTTT. Its protein product is CASSLGTEAFF.

This chain connects TRBV6-5 to TRBJ1-5; no clear D gene. Trimming left V 7 bases short and J 8 bases short, with 15 bases between. The CDR3 loop spans 13 amino acids. Per germline, CDR1 MNHEY and CDR2 SVGAGI. DNA of the CDR3: TGTGCCAGCATTGGGGTGATCCTGGAGCCCCAGCATTTT. Translated: CASIGVILEPQHF.

The chain joins TRBV6-5 to TRBJ1-2; D remains unclear. This CDR3 region has 12 residues. V was trimmed by 2 bases and J by 6 bases, leaving 7 bases between them. Per germline, CDR1 MNHEY and CDR2 SVGAGI. CDR3 region: CASSYGGNGYTF. The CDR3 DNA reads TGTGCCAGCAGTTACGGTGGTAATGGCTACACCTTC.

This clone was picked up one time. V is TRBV5-6 and J is TRBJ1-1; tentative D call: TRBD1 (6 bases). This CDR3 is built from 15 residues. CDR1 is SGHDT and CDR2 is YYEEEE in the germline V gene. V was cut by 4 bases and J by 3 bases, with 16 bases left in between. The DNA of the CDR3 is TGTGCCAGCAGCGAGAGGGGCAGGGGTCACACTGAAGCTTTCTTT. This encodes CASSERGRGHTEAFF.

This rearrangement joins TRBV3-1 (or the pseudogene TRBV3-2) to TRBJ1-5, with D uncertain. The germline gives CDR1 LGHDT, CDR2 YNNKEL (reference sequence). V lost 0 bases and J 4 bases, leaving 4 bases between the germline ends. The CDR3 covers 13 residues. CDR3 DNA: TGTGCCAGCAGCCAAGACAGGAATCAGCCCCAGCATTTT. Amino acid sequence: CASSQDRNQPQHF.

The count of this clone is one. V usage is TRBV5-1 and J usage is TRBJ1-5, with TRBD1 as a possible D gene (5 bases). The CDR3 contains 16 residues. Germline assignment: CDR1 SGHRS and CDR2 YFSETQ. Trimming took off 2 bases at V and 2 bases at J, with 14 bases between the two ends. CDR3 coding DNA: TGCGCCAGCAGCTTTTTGAGGGGAGTTGGCAATCAGCCCCAGCATTTT. It encodes CASSFLRGVGNQPQHF.

V is TRBV24-1 and J is TRBJ1-2; D is unresolved. The length of the CDR3 is 14 residues. Germline assignment: CDR1 KGHDR and CDR2 SFDVKD. V lost 0 bases to trimming and J lost 8 bases, with 12 bases between them. The CDR3 region is CATSDLTHFGGYTF. In nucleotides, the CDR3 is TGTGCCACCAGTGATTTGACTCACTTTGGGGGCTACACCTTC.

The V and J genes are TRBV6-2 or TRBV6-3 and TRBJ2-5, with TRBD1 matching over 7 bases. Trimming at V came to 2 bases and at J to 4 bases, leaving 16 bases not matched to a gene. The V gene's germline CDR1 is MNHEY and CDR2 SVGEGT. The CDR3 sequence is 18 residues long. Written as DNA, the CDR3 is TGTGCCAGCAGTTACAATCGTGGGACAGTTGTCGGAGGAGAGACCCAGTACTTC. Its translation: CASSYNRGTVVGGETQYF.

Note on this clone: One end of the junction fails to match germline, which may point to a read error. The J gene is TRBJ1-1, the V gene TRBV5-6, with D perhaps TRBD1 (6 bases). CDR3 length equals 11 residues. Germline assignment: CDR1 SGHDT and CDR2 YYEEEE. CDR3 coding DNA: TGTGCCAGCAGCTTGGCGGGGGCGGTCATCTTT. This codes for CASSLAGAVIF.

V and J are TRBV18 and TRBJ2-7, with D unresolved. V was clipped by 1 base and J by 3 bases, with 16 bases between them. The CDR3 has 16 amino acids. CDR1 and CDR2 from the germline V gene are KGHSH and LQKENI. This CDR3 is CASSPRNRSGVYEQYF. In DNA, the CDR3 is TGTGCCAGCTCACCACGCAATAGGAGTGGGGTCTACGAGCAGTACTTC.

The chain is built from TRBV6-2 or TRBV6-3 and TRBJ2-7; D unresolved. CDR3 size: 15 residues. V was shortened by 4 bases and J by 2 bases, with 15 bases between the two germline ends. CDR1 and CDR2 (germline): MNHEY, SVGEGT. As DNA, the CDR3 is TGTGCCAGCAGTTCCCTGACCGGGTCTCCCTACGAGCAGTACTTC. Amino acids: CASSSLTGSPYEQYF.

A single count supports this clone. This chain links TRBV6-6 with TRBJ2-5, with 9 bases identical to TRBD1. V gave up 6 bases and J gave up 5 bases; unmatched junction bases: 7. Per the germline V gene, CDR1 is MNHNY and CDR2 is SVGAGI (reference sequence). This CDR3 is built from 14 residues. The CDR3 nucleotides read TGTGCCAGCAGGGGGACAGGGATTGCGGAGACCCAGTACTTC. Translation: CASRGTGIAETQYF.

The V and J genes are TRBV7-2 and TRBJ2-5; 8 bases line up with TRBD2. CDR1 is SGHTA and CDR2 is FQGNSA in the germline V gene. The junction had 11 bases not matched to a gene; V was cut back by 6 bases and J by 5 bases. The CDR3 spans 15 residues. The CDR3: CASRHQRGSGETQYF. The CDR3 bases are TGTGCCAGCAGACACCAGCGGGGGTCCGGGGAGACCCAGTACTTC. The whole variable domain, remainder taken from reference TRBV7-2 and TRBJ2-5, is GAGVSQSPSNKVTEKGKDVELRCDPISGHTALYWYRQSLGQGLEFLIYFQGNSAPDKSGLPSDRFSAERTGGSVSTLTIQRTQQEDSAVYLCASRHQRGSGETQYFGPGTRLLVL.